The present entry profiles one T cell receptor (beta chain) with its context. This sample is part of a study of tumor-infiltrating lymphocytes in oesophageal squamous cell carcinoma. TCRdb recomputed calls from the PCR reads with MiXCR, one row per CDR3 protein. The sample lists roughly 20,000 distinct CDR3 sequences, roughly two fifths occurring once. The CDR3 covers 14 residues. Looked up from germline, CDR1 is KGHDR and CDR2 is SFDVKD. The junction had 3 bases not matched to a gene; V was cut back by 5 bases and J by 6 bases. The chain has TRBV24-1 and TRBJ1-6; 7 nucleotides agree with TRBD1. Specimen: normal esophageal tissue next to the tumor. The origin of this receptor is a male donor with esophageal squamous cell carcinoma. CDR3 DNA: TGTGCCACCAGTGCTGACAGGGTTAATTCACCCCTCCACTTT. It encodes CATSADRVNSPLHF.